A selection of T cell receptor beta chains follows, all from one sample in a study of blood T cell repertoires in COVID-19. Profiling relied on immunoSEQ multiplex PCR, and the TCRdb table lists in-frame clones only, not all of them. In the table there are under 100,000 clones, around 85% of which are singletons. Sequencing was carried out using peripheral blood. These receptor sequences come from a man aged 25-45 years with acute or convalescent COVID-19. Both conserved end residues are part of each CDR3. A clone size is listed for some rows: how often the clone was seen (once, few, many), or a class if it is expanded.

abundance: -; v_gene: TRBV2; CDR3aa: CASRTTSYVGELFF
abundance: -; v_gene: TRBV4-1; CDR3aa: CASSQDVRERNEQFF
abundance: -; v_gene: TRBV5-1; CDR3aa: CASSEDIHNEKLFF
abundance: -; v_gene: TRBV11-2; CDR3aa: CASSSRDTPGGAFF
abundance: -; v_gene: TRBV19; CDR3aa: CASSIAFGEYEAFF
abundance: -; v_gene: TRBV5-1; CDR3aa: CASSFPPGLADISYNEQFF
abundance: -; v_gene: TRBV20-1; CDR3aa: CSSGTGYEQYF
abundance: -; v_gene: TRBV2; CDR3aa: CASSDWRTGALHF
abundance: -; v_gene: TRBV1; CDR3aa: CTSSHPSTGSLDTQYF
abundance: -; v_gene: TRBV29-1; CDR3aa: CSVVPGSF
abundance: medium-sized; v_gene: TRBV28; CDR3aa: CASSLHSSDTQYF
abundance: -; v_gene: TRBV4-1; CDR3aa: CASSQEIAGYYEQYF
abundance: -; v_gene: TRBV27; CDR3aa: CASKRGNTEAFF
abundance: -; v_gene: TRBV7-2; CDR3aa: CASSLEGQGAALHF
abundance: -; v_gene: TRBV28; CDR3aa: CASKGGVVAKNIQYF
abundance: -; v_gene: TRBV11-3; CDR3aa: CASSLSQGNTGELFF
abundance: -; v_gene: TRBV3-1/TRBV3-2; CDR3aa: CASSQLTTGILRETQYF
abundance: -; v_gene: TRBV6-6; CDR3aa: CASSYGAGDYEQYF
abundance: few; v_gene: TRBV28; CDR3aa: CASSPSGLAGRETQYF
abundance: -; v_gene: TRBV9; CDR3aa: CASSSRLAGGSYNEQFF
abundance: -; v_gene: TRBV19; CDR3aa: CASRRTSGGNNEQFF
abundance: -; v_gene: TRBV12-2; CDR3aa: CASRPKERTADNTEAFF
abundance: -; v_gene: TRBV28; CDR3aa: CASGGGQNTEAFF
abundance: -; v_gene: TRBV9; CDR3aa: CASSVGGGTAYEQYF
abundance: -; v_gene: TRBV4-1; CDR3aa: CASSHTGGNQPQHF
abundance: medium-sized; v_gene: TRBV19; CDR3aa: CASSISRDSGYNSPLHF